This record concerns one T cell receptor (beta chain) sequence. Its antigen is still unknown. This sample was included in a study of identical twins. Findings and caveats of the study: Where out-of-frame alpha sequences were twin-shared, they showed excess low generation probability.

The V gene lost 7 bases and the J gene lost 2 bases, with 18 bases spanning the gap. In germline, CDR1 is DFQATT, CDR2 SNEGSKA (reference sequence). CDR3 length equals 15 residues. Each cDNA held unique molecular identifiers, and template switching gave it a universal primer site. One entry per CDR3 protein results from TCRdb running MiXCR on the 5' RACE reads. The top ten clones hold around 1.5% of a sample with under 900,000 distinct CDR3 sequences, 10% to 15% of them seen once. These data were also reused for a study on yellow fever vaccine responses in identical twins. That report notes: Reported findings indicate that twins' vaccine T cell responses seemed partially convergent, partially personalized.

The sequenced sample consisted of PBMCs. The sequence derives from a woman younger than 30 in good health. The chain uses TRBV20-1 and TRBJ1-5; D possibly corresponds to TRBD1 (6 bases). The CDR3 sequence: CSVTSGRGGNQPQHF. Written as DNA, the CDR3 is TGCAGTGTCACTTCTGGCAGGGGCGGCAATCAGCCCCAGCATTTT.